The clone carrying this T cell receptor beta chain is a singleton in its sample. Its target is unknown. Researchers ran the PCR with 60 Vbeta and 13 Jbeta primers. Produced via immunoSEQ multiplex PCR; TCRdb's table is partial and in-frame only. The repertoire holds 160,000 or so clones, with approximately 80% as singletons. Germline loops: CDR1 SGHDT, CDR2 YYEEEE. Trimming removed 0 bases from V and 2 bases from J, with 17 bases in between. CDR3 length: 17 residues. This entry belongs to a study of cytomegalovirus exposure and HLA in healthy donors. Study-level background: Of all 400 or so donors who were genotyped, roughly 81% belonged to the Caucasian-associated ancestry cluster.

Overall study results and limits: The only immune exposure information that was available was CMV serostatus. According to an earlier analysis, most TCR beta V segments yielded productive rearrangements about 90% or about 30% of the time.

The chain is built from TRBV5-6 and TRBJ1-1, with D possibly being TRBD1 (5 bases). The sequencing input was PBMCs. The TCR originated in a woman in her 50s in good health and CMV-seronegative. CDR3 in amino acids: CASSLGPGKATNTEAFF. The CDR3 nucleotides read TGTGCCAGCAGCTTGGGTCCAGGGAAGGCTACAAACACTGAAGCTTTCTTT.